The entry below gives a single T cell receptor (beta chain) sequence along with its context. As yet, its antigen is unknown. The data are from a study of shared clonotypes between healthy human individuals. General study results and limits: Naive subsets generally exceeded memory subsets in estimated richness.

As originally analysed: With immunoSEQ giving junction-only sequences and no quality scores, filtering differed. Clones were read by immunoSEQ multiplex PCR, and TCRdb kept only the in-frame ones, dropping some. V and J calls and clone size are those listed in that table; D and trimming were worked out from the DNA. Among about 2.4 million clones listed, 80% to 95% were seen once. Trimming left V 2 bases short and J 5 bases short, with 16 bases between. The germline V gene encodes CDR1 SGHRS and CDR2 YFSETQ. This CDR3 contains 15 residues. The sample comprised naive CD4+ T cells from PBMCs. The subset here: CD45RA+ positively selected. This TCR was recovered from a man between 18 and 35 years old in good health. Some clones in this sample may be carry-over from other donors' samples. The chain has TRBV5-1 and TRBJ2-5, with D perhaps TRBD1 (6 bases). CDR3 DNA: TGCGCCAGCAGCTTAGGGGGAGTCCGTTTTGAGACCCAGTACTTC. Translation gives CASSLGGVRFETQYF.